Detailed here is one T cell receptor beta chain. The antigen is unknown. Reverse transcribed after extraction, RNA yielded cDNA as the sequencing template. Sequenced by immunoSEQ multiplex PCR; TCRdb stores in-frame clones only, minus some. Counted here are about 200,000 clones, approximately 61% occurring once; the ten biggest clones make up 0.45%. This record comes from a study of CD8+ T cells in alopecia areata. Broader study findings: Shared TCR sequences were less clear between patients than in mice, possibly partly from HLA diversity.

Isolation of CD4+ and CD8+ T cells from PBMCs was achieved by sorting. This clonotype was sampled from a human donor with alopecia areata. The sequencing used CD4+ T cells sorted from blood, collected at week 0.

The CDR3, as DNA: TGCGCCAGCAGCTTGGAGGGGAGCCCAGAGTACGAGCAGTACTTC. It yields the protein CASSLEGSPEYEQYF. V usage is TRBV5-1 and J usage is TRBJ2-7; tentatively, D is TRBD1 or TRBD2 (5 bases each). Germline CDR1 reads SGHRS; CDR2 reads YFSETQ. This CDR3 contains 15 residues. V gave up 0 bases and J gave up 4 bases, with 14 bases separating them.